This TCR beta chain was profiled in a study of early T cells in non-severe SARS-CoV-2 infection. Study summary: Sequencing input comprised bulk RNA from unsorted whole blood; chain pairing was not available.

Study findings and constraints: VDJdb-based matching was biased toward anti-spike CD8 responses and missed private and CD4 specificities.

The TCR library protocol was used to attach unique molecular identifiers. These identifiers were attached to individual cDNA molecules. TCRdb recomputed calls from the 5' RACE reads with MiXCR, one row per CDR3 protein. This repertoire shows 60,000 or so distinct CDR3 sequences, 10% to 12% found once; its top ten account for about 1.5%. This clonotype was seen ten or more times. Its antigen is unidentified. The V gene end was trimmed by 2 bases and the J gene end by 8 bases; junction bases not matched to a gene: 10. The germline V gene encodes CDR1 SGHAT and CDR2 FQNNGV. The length of the CDR3 is 15 residues.

The source is an adult who was a healthcare worker with PCR-confirmed SARS-CoV-2 infection or an uninfected control (not recorded which). The chain joins TRBV11-2 to TRBJ1-2; 8 nucleotides line up with TRBD1. Sequences were obtained from whole blood. This CDR3 is CASSLSRQGTEGYTF. The CDR3 bases are TGTGCCAGCAGCTTATCTAGACAGGGGACGGAAGGCTACACCTTC.